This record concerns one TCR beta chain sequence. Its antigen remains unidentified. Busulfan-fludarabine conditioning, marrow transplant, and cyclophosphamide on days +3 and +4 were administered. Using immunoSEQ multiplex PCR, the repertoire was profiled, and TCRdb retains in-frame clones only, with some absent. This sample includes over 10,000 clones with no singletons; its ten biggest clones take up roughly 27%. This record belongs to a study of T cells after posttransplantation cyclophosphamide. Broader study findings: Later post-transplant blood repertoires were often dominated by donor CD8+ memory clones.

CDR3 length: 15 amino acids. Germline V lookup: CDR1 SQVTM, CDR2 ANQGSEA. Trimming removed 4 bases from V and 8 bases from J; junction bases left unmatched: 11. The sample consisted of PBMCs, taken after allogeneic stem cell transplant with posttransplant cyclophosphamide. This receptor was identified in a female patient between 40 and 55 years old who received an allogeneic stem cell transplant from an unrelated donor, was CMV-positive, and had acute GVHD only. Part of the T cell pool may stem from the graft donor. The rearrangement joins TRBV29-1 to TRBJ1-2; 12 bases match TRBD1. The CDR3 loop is CSVGFGGQGAGGYTF. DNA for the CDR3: TGCAGCGTTGGCTTCGGGGGACAGGGGGCGGGAGGCTACACCTTC.